A selection of T cell receptor beta chains follows, all from one sample in a study of identical twins' blood T cells. TCRdb processed the 5' RACE reads anew with MiXCR; each CDR3 protein has one entry. This table has 300,000 to 450,000 distinct CDR3 sequences, under 30% appearing once. Sample: PBMCs. The receptors originated from a woman aged 18 to 55 in good health. Both conserved end residues are trimmed from each CDR3.

J gene,V gene,CDR3 protein
TRBJ2-5,TRBV9,ASSTQPGVETQY
TRBJ2-4,TRBV6-5,ASSLTGTGLNIQY
TRBJ1-1,TRBV7-8,ASRLTPGREEAF
TRBJ1-5,TRBV6-1,ASSIWTAYSNQPQH
TRBJ1-1,TRBV7-9,ASSLGSGVSRNTEAF
TRBJ2-3,TRBV27,ASSLYTGLPDTQY
TRBJ1-2,TRBV3-1,ASTTQGRNTNYGYT
TRBJ2-3,TRBV5-8,ASSLYSGGPNTQY
TRBJ1-3,TRBV5-1,ASSLERTSAGNTIY
TRBJ1-5,TRBV29-1,SAGQLNQPQH